These T cell receptor beta chains were read from a single sample in a study of cytomegalovirus exposure and HLA in healthy donors. Assay: immunoSEQ multiplex PCR; the TCRdb copy retains only in-frame clones and omits some. The sample gives 90,000 to 120,000 clones, roughly 80% of which show up once; approximately 2.1% is in the top ten. Sample: PBMCs. Every receptor here comes from a man under 40 in good health and CMV-seronegative. Both conserved end residues are trimmed from each CDR3. Fields, in order: V gene, J gene, clone size, CDR3 protein. Clone size is not always given. Where it is, it says once, few, many or a class for expanded clones.

v_gene: TRBV4-1
j_gene: TRBJ2-6
abundance: NA
CDR3aa: ASSQGSPRGANVLT

v_gene: TRBV28
j_gene: TRBJ1-3
abundance: NA
CDR3aa: ASRGASSGNTIY

v_gene: TRBV25-1
j_gene: TRBJ1-1
abundance: once
CDR3aa: ASTKGQGAAMNTEAF

v_gene: TRBV7-8
j_gene: TRBJ2-7
abundance: NA
CDR3aa: ASSFLLVGSGEQY

v_gene: TRBV7-9
j_gene: TRBJ2-1
abundance: NA
CDR3aa: ASIKGSRDNEQF

v_gene: TRBV2
j_gene: TRBJ2-3
abundance: NA
CDR3aa: ARGLRTDTQY

v_gene: TRBV7-9
j_gene: TRBJ2-7
abundance: NA
CDR3aa: AGIRTSGYYEQY

v_gene: TRBV5-1
j_gene: TRBJ2-7
abundance: NA
CDR3aa: ASSPGTSDSYEQY

v_gene: TRBV5-4
j_gene: TRBJ2-1
abundance: NA
CDR3aa: ASSRTSGNLNEQF

v_gene: TRBV30
j_gene: TRBJ2-3
abundance: NA
CDR3aa: AWTPGSTDTQY

v_gene: TRBV18
j_gene: TRBJ2-5
abundance: NA
CDR3aa: ASSLGLAQETQY

v_gene: TRBV5-1
j_gene: TRBJ2-5
abundance: NA
CDR3aa: ASSYVTAGETQY

v_gene: TRBV19
j_gene: TRBJ1-1
abundance: NA
CDR3aa: ASSITGNTEAF

v_gene: TRBV5-1
j_gene: TRBJ2-5
abundance: NA
CDR3aa: ASRTAGGPQETQY